The following is a TCR beta chain sequence with its context. The antigen is undetermined. The sample originates from a study of cytomegalovirus exposure and HLA in healthy donors. The study's findings and limits: HLA alleles were associated with some 16,000 TCR beta sequences in a later analysis at 0.05 false discovery rate.

The PCR was carried out with 60 Vbeta primers and 13 Jbeta primers. This table comes from immunoSEQ multiplex PCR, and its TCRdb copy is limited to in-frame clones, with some not included. The sample yields about 180,000 clones, 82% seen once. From germline, CDR1 is SGHTA and CDR2 FQGNSA. This CDR3 contains 15 residues. V dropped 1 base and J dropped 3; count of bases not matched to a gene: 5. The chain recombines TRBV7-2 with TRBJ1-1; 7 bases align to TRBD1. The sample taken for sequencing was PBMCs. This receptor was identified in a man between 35 and 55 years old in good health and CMV-seronegative. The CDR3 nucleotides read TGTGCCAGCAGCTTAGAAGGCAGGGGGGACACTGAAGCTTTCTTT. This sequence encodes CASSLEGRGDTEAFF.